What follows describes a single TCR beta chain. Clones were sequenced by immunoSEQ multiplex PCR, and TCRdb holds only the in-frame ones, with some missing. Altogether about 140,000 clones are present, 75% to 95% being singletons, with the ten largest covering about 3.2%. The sample comes from a study of control samples from healthy donors and cancer patients. V lost 3 bases, J lost 4 bases, and 7 bases stayed unmatched. Germline V gene data show CDR1 as SGDLS and CDR2 as YYNGEE. There are 16 residues in the CDR3. The genes are TRBV9 and TRBJ1-2; TRBD1 aligns across 12 bases. Input material: blood. The clonotype was recovered from a man aged 25 to 45 in good health. The chain's CDR3 is CASSGGTGGGGYGYTF. DNA for the CDR3: TGTGCCAGCAGCGGTGGGACAGGGGGCGGCGGCTATGGCTACACCTTC.